This TCR beta chain was sequenced for a study of regulatory dendritic cells for organ transplantation. Allogeneic regulatory or mature dendritic cells were co-cultured for roughly five days with CFSE-labeled sorted T cells at 1:10. Germline CDR1 MNHNS, CDR2 SASEGT. Losses at the gene ends were 3 bases for V and 7 bases for J; bases not matched to a gene: 13. This CDR3 comprises 17 residues. A word on this clone: What it binds is not known.

Repertoires were generated with immunoSEQ multiplex PCR, while TCRdb's copy carries only in-frame clones and drops some. The sample yields about 17,000 clones, around 79% seen once. Sequencing was carried out using memory CD4+ T cells from blood cultured with regulatory dendritic cells. Subset indicated: CD45RO+ memory T cells. The TCR comes from a human donor in good health. The V call is TRBV6-1, the J call TRBJ2-1; TRBD2 matches at 9 bases. The CDR3 spells CASSDWALAGRPNEQFF. CDR3 nucleotide sequence: TGTGCCAGCAGTGACTGGGCGCTAGCGGGGCGACCAAATGAGCAGTTCTTC.